One and the same sample provided the 17 T cell receptor beta chains below, sequenced in a study of CD8+ T cells in alopecia areata. Reverse transcription of extracted RNA yielded cDNA, which provided the sequencing template. Generated by immunoSEQ multiplex PCR, the TCRdb table keeps only in-frame clones and is missing some. The sample holds 190,000 or so clones, 58% seen once. Treatment indicated: oral pan-JAK inhibitor, 5-10 mg twice daily. The source was CD4+ T cells sorted from blood, collected at week 24, from a patient treated with tofacitinib. These receptors all stem from a human donor with alopecia areata.

This chain connects TRBV10-3 to TRBJ1-6; 7 nucleotides align to TRBD1. V lost 9 bases and J lost 5; bases outside the gene matches: 4. The length of the CDR3 is 13 residues. Germline values: CDR1 ENHRY, CDR2 SYGVKD. The CDR3: CAIGDSNNSPLHF. CDR3 DNA sequence: TGTGCCATTGGGGACAGTAATAATTCACCCCTCCACTTT.

V and J are TRBV7-2 and TRBJ1-2; D is uncertain. The CDR3 contains 15 residues. V shed 2 bases and J shed 4 bases, with 14 bases lying between them. Germline V gene data show CDR1 as SGHTA and CDR2 as FQGNSA. The CDR3 sequence is CASSLTATSPYGYTF. As DNA, the CDR3 is TGTGCCAGCAGCTTAACGGCCACAAGCCCCTATGGCTACACCTTC.

This clone has a handful of counts. The chain couples TRBV30 to TRBJ1-2; D might be TRBD1 (5 bases). The V gene's germline CDR1 is GTSNPN and CDR2 SVGIG (reference sequence). Trimming shortened V by 5 bases and J by 0 bases, and 10 bases separated the two germline ends. The CDR3 totals 13 residues. CDR3 coding DNA: TGTGCCTGGCGGGGCAGTGCTAACTATGGCTACACCTTC. Its translation: CAWRGSANYGYTF.

CDR3 region: CASSGAGEVNIQYF. The CDR3 DNA reads TGTGCCAGTAGTGGGGCGGGAGAGGTGAACATTCAGTACTTC. The chain is built from TRBV19 and TRBJ2-4, with 7 bases aligning to TRBD2. CDR1 and CDR2 (germline): LNHDA, SQIVND (reference sequence). The CDR3 covers 14 residues. V lost 5 bases to trimming and J lost 7 bases; unmatched junction nucleotides: 8.

This chain joins TRBV30 and TRBJ1-5; D unresolved. Germline loops: CDR1 GTSNPN, CDR2 SVGIG (reference sequence). The CDR3 extends over 13 amino acids. V was clipped by 3 bases and J by 0 bases, with 6 bases between them. CDR3 region: CAWSGNSNQPQHF. The CDR3 DNA is TGTGCCTGGAGCGGGAATAGCAATCAGCCCCAGCATTTT.

The chain links TRBV18 to TRBJ2-1; TRBD1 might be the D (5 bases). The CDR3 covers 13 residues. The germline gives CDR1 KGHSH, CDR2 LQKENI. Trimming removed 2 bases from V and 3 bases from J, with 5 bases in between. The CDR3 DNA reads as TGTGCCAGCTCACCAAGGGGCTACAATGAGCAGTTCTTC. Protein sequence: CASSPRGYNEQFF.

J is TRBJ1-4 and V is TRBV18; 9 bases align to TRBD1. There are 16 residues in the CDR3. With V trimmed by 3 bases and J by 6 bases, 8 bases remained unmatched. Germline lookup yields CDR1 KGHSH and CDR2 LQKENI. CDR3 bases: TGTGCCAGCTCACCTAGGACAGGGGATGATGATGAAAAACTGTTTTTT. Its protein product is CASSPRTGDDDEKLFF.

This chain links TRBV7-8 with TRBJ1-2; D gene uncertain. This CDR3 has 13 residues. The V end lost 2 bases, the J end lost 5 bases, and 9 bases lay between the germline ends. In germline, CDR1 is SGHVS, CDR2 FQNEAQ. CDR3 sequence (DNA): TGTGCCAGCAGCTTACCCCCCGGGTATGGCTACACCTTC. It is translated as CASSLPPGYGYTF.

This chain uses TRBV5-1 with TRBJ2-2; tentative D call: TRBD1 (5 bases). Germline CDR1 SGHRS, CDR2 YFSETQ. Trimming took 4 bases from V and 1 from J, leaving 14 bases between them. CDR3 length: 16 amino acids. CDR3 region: CASSPRANGNTGELFF. The CDR3 nucleotides are TGCGCCAGCAGCCCCAGGGCTAACGGGAACACCGGGGAGCTGTTTTTT.

The chain carries TRBV5-6 and TRBJ2-3; 11 bases fit TRBD2. There are 17 residues in the CDR3. J gave up 4 bases and V 3 bases, and 10 bases lay outside the gene matches. CDR1 is SGHDT, CDR2 YYEEEE, per germline. The CDR3 DNA follows: TGTGCCAGCAGCTACCCACTAGCGGGAGTCGGCGCAGATACGCAGTATTTT. Protein product: CASSYPLAGVGADTQYF.

This clone was picked up a small number of times. J is TRBJ2-7 and V is TRBV27; 7 nucleotides line up with TRBD1. CDR3 length: 14 amino acids. Per the germline V gene, CDR1 is MNHEY and CDR2 is SMNVEV (reference sequence). V shed 4 bases, J shed 7 bases, and the junction held 10 bases outside the gene matches. CDR3 nucleotides: TGTGCCAGCAGTTCAACCCGACAGGGTTCGGAGCAGTACTTC. The encoded protein is CASSSTRQGSEQYF.

CDR3 sequence: CASGVRNEQFF. The CDR3 DNA sequence: TGTGCCAGCGGGGTGAGAAATGAGCAGTTCTTC. The chain employs TRBV28 and TRBJ2-1, with D unresolved. CDR1 and CDR2 from the germline V gene are MDHEN and SYDVKM. Between the trimmed V and J ends, which lost 8 bases and 7 bases, there was a span of 9 bases. This CDR3 has 11 residues.

In this sample, this clone turned up a few times. The V call is TRBV5-1, the J call TRBJ2-1; 12 nucleotides align to TRBD1. V lost 5 bases, J lost 6 bases, and 3 bases stayed unmatched. Germline V lookup: CDR1 SGHRS, CDR2 YFSETQ. The CDR3 is 14 residues long. CDR3 sequence (DNA): TGCGCCAGCAGTCGGGGACAGGGGGCCAATGAGCAGTTCTTC. Protein sequence: CASSRGQGANEQFF.

This chain uses TRBV6-5 with TRBJ1-1; D perhaps matches TRBD1 (6 bases). Per the germline V gene, CDR1 is MNHEY and CDR2 is SVGAGI. The CDR3 spans 14 residues. Trimming pared 2 bases from V and 3 bases from J, leaving 10 bases between. The CDR3 DNA reads TGTGCCAGCAGTTACGAGGGGGATCACACTGAAGCTTTCTTT. This translates into CASSYEGDHTEAFF.

The V gene is TRBV7-9, the J gene TRBJ2-5; D unresolved. The CDR3 is 16 residues long. V lost 1 base and J 1 base, leaving 13 bases between the germline ends. Germline loops: CDR1 SEHNR, CDR2 FQNEAQ (reference sequence). CDR3 nucleotide sequence: TGTGCCAGCAGCTTAGAAACAGATTATTCCCAAGAGACCCAGTACTTC. Amino acid sequence: CASSLETDYSQETQYF.

The chain carries TRBV29-1 and TRBJ1-1; maybe TRBD1 (6 bases). The germline V gene encodes CDR1 SQVTM and CDR2 ANQGSEA. The CDR3 runs to 14 residues. Trimming shortened V by 4 bases and J by 1 base, and 13 bases separated the two germline ends. CDR3 sequence: CSVGLGHSNTEAFF. Written as DNA, the CDR3 is TGCAGCGTTGGATTGGGACACTCGAACACTGAAGCTTTCTTT.

This clone occurred a few times. V and J are TRBV10-3 and TRBJ2-1; 12 bases line up with TRBD2. CDR1 is ENHRY, CDR2 SYGVKD, per germline. This CDR3 spans 15 amino acids. V was clipped by 5 bases and J by 5 bases; unmatched bases: 4. The CDR3 region has the DNA TGTGCCATCAGTACCACTAGCGGGAGGAACAATGAGCAGTTCTTC. Amino acids: CAISTTSGRNNEQFF.